This T cell receptor (beta chain) was retrieved from a study of T cell repertoires in cytomegalovirus infection. About the study: CMV infection plus the matching HLA type was flagged by public TCR beta signatures.

MiXCR was run by TCRdb on the reads, yielding one entry per CDR3 protein. Here the sample spans hundreds of thousands of distinct CDR3 sequences, roughly 24% being singletons. V was trimmed by 4 bases and J by 4 bases, leaving 17 bases between them. The CDR3 is 15 amino acids. Germline V gene sequence: CDR1 LNHNV, CDR2 YYDKDF (reference sequence). Points on this clonotype: The antigen remains unidentified.

Study results and caveats: Clonotypes of TCR beta that were HLA-C-restricted and CMV-specific dominated the ex vivo response.

Sequencing input: CD8+ T cells from PBMCs. The genes are TRBV15 and TRBJ2-7; D might be TRBD1 or TRBD2, each matching 6 bases. The sequence was obtained from a human donor in good health (CMV status not recorded). Some clones in this sample may be carry-over from other donors' samples. CDR3 DNA sequence: TGTGCCACCAGCACAATATCGGGGGCTCCGTACGAGCAGTACGTC. Translation gives CATSTISGAPYEQYV.